This TCR beta chain stems from a study of blood T cell repertoires in COVID-19. Study-level background: Sites across the United States, Italy and Spain contributed samples from acute and convalescent COVID-19. Nucleic acid was either cDNA or gDNA, and it came from T cells, B-cell-depleted T cells, or PBMCs.

In regard to this clone: Within the sample, other DNA sequences also encode this same CDR3.

This CDR3 contains 12 residues. Germline loops: CDR1 SNHLY, CDR2 FYNNEI. V was pared by 4 bases and J by 0 bases, with 3 bases between. Authors' methods: Quantification of nucleated cells was approximated via reference gene primer amplification. The data were produced by immunoSEQ multiplex PCR, yet TCRdb's version contains in-frame clones alone and is incomplete. V, J and clone size reflect that table, while D and trimming were determined from the DNA. The profile shows around 250,000 clones, roughly 85% of them singletons. The rearrangement links TRBV2 to TRBJ1-1; no definite D call. The TCR sequence derives from a man between 45 and 60 years old with active or convalescent COVID-19. The sequenced sample was peripheral blood. In DNA form, the CDR3 reads TGTGCCAGCAGTGTCATGAACACTGAAGCTTTCTTT. This codes for CASSVMNTEAFF.